A selection of T cell receptor beta chains follows, all from one sample in a study of blood T cell repertoires in COVID-19. Profiling relied on immunoSEQ multiplex PCR, and the TCRdb table lists in-frame clones only, not all of them. Among approximately 290,000 clones listed, 80% to 90% were seen once. The sequencing input was peripheral blood. The receptor source for this set is a man aged 30-40 years with acute or convalescent COVID-19. CDR3s include the opening cysteine and the closing phenylalanine or tryptophan. Each record gives: CDR3 protein, V gene, J gene.

CAWDRGEESTEAFF,TRBV30,TRBJ1-1
CASSISGTGYYEQYF,TRBV11-2,TRBJ2-7
CAWTTGQAVNQPQHF,TRBV30,TRBJ1-5
CASSSGAYEQYF,TRBV7-9,TRBJ2-7
CASSYPRGTDTQYF,TRBV28,TRBJ2-3
CASSPQISGDTDTQYF,TRBV18,TRBJ2-3
CASSPVSSETQYF,TRBV5-1,TRBJ2-5
CASSQNSNQPQHF,TRBV19,TRBJ1-5
CASSPPQGLAGGRTQYF,TRBV28,TRBJ2-5
CASSLDVGVAGYNEQFF,TRBV11-2,TRBJ2-1
CASSMGGETQYF,TRBV19,TRBJ2-5
CASSQQGYEQYF,TRBV14,TRBJ2-7
CASIGQGIQETQYF,TRBV2,TRBJ2-5
CASSFIRGHETQYF,TRBV27,TRBJ2-5
CASSLQLSSYNEQFF,TRBV9,TRBJ2-1
CAGVTGTGSNTEAFF,TRBV7-5,TRBJ1-1
CASSLGRGYSNQPQHF,TRBV13,TRBJ1-5
CASSYDTNYGYTF,TRBV6-5,TRBJ1-2
CASSWGTATNEKLFF,TRBV5-1,TRBJ1-4
CASSPTTGNYNEQFF,TRBV7-6,TRBJ2-1
CASSENGGTDTQYF,TRBV2,TRBJ2-3
CASSPGGGNYGYTF,TRBV5-1,TRBJ1-2
CASRPSPDSTGELFF,TRBV6-6,TRBJ2-2
CATSSSPGQIYGYTF,TRBV15,TRBJ1-2
CASSPQINTEAFF,TRBV7-9,TRBJ1-1
CASSYSSRSLQPQHF,TRBV6-5,TRBJ1-5
CASSSGIRTGELFF,TRBV10-1,TRBJ2-2
CATSETPGQGNYGYTF,TRBV24-1,TRBJ1-2
CASRVRQGTGTEAFF,TRBV27,TRBJ1-1
CSVLGGGGQPQHF,TRBV29-1,TRBJ1-5
CASSPGRGFSNSPLHF,TRBV5-4,TRBJ1-6
CASSGAGGGDGYTF,TRBV10-1,TRBJ1-2
CASSSDRGLGEQFF,TRBV27,TRBJ2-1
CASSQGTGDQPQHF,TRBV23-1,TRBJ1-5
CASSFYTEAFF,TRBV28,TRBJ1-1
CASPGQDTNTGELFF,TRBV7-9,TRBJ2-2
CASSPQGGTSGPSSYNEQFF,TRBV4-1,TRBJ2-1
CASSKRQGSNTEAFF,TRBV19,TRBJ1-1
CASSYSQGRREKLFF,TRBV6-5,TRBJ1-4
CASSTRTGGVNQPQHF,TRBV5-6,TRBJ1-5
CASSLAARNYGYTF,TRBV5-4,TRBJ1-2
CASFLYEQYF,TRBV30,TRBJ2-7
CASSERAGREAFF,TRBV6-1,TRBJ1-1
CASSLEGTLHSGNTIYF,TRBV7-9,TRBJ1-3
CASSLFGGLTNTEAFF,TRBV7-2,TRBJ1-1
CASSFTSGGVNEQFF,TRBV5-4,TRBJ2-1
CASSSPGINQPQHF,TRBV7-9,TRBJ1-5
CASSQDRLAGTNEQFF,TRBV3-1/TRBV3-2,TRBJ2-1
CASSQVQVEQFF,TRBV3-1/TRBV3-2,TRBJ2-1